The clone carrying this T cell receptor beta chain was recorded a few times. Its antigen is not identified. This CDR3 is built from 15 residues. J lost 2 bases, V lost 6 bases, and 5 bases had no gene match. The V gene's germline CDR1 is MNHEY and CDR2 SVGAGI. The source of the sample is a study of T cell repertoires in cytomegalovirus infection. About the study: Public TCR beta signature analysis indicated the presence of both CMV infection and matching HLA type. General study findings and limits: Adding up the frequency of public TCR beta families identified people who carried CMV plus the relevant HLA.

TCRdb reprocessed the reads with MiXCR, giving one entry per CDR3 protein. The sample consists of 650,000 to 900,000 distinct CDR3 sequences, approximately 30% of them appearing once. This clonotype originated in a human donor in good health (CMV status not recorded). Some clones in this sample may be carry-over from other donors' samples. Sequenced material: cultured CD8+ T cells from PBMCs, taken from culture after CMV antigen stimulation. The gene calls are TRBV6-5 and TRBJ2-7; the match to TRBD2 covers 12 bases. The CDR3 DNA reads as TGTGCCAGCAGACCCGGACTAGCGGGGACCTACGAGCAGTACGTC. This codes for CASRPGLAGTYEQYV.